The rows below give T cell receptor beta chains drawn from one sample of a study of identical twins. TCRdb ran MiXCR on the 5' RACE reads and lists one entry per CDR3 protein. The data contain roughly 720,000 distinct CDR3 sequences, 15% to 20% of them singletons. These data were likewise used in another study, on T cells expressing NK-cell markers.

The sequencing sample was made of PBMCs. These receptors were taken from a woman between 18 and 29 years old in good health. CDR3s leave out the opening cysteine and the closing phenylalanine or tryptophan.

v_call	j_call	cdr3_aa
TRBV10-3	TRBJ1-5	AISGDRGRQPQH
TRBV20-1	TRBJ2-7	SAKLAGGTYEQY
TRBV3-1	TRBJ1-1	ASSQEVLLGTEAF
TRBV9	TRBJ2-7	ASSVGSESYEQY
TRBV29-1	TRBJ2-1	SVPGEGYNEQF
TRBV29-1	TRBJ1-5	SVGQEGGQPQH
TRBV5-1	TRBJ1-2	ASSFNRDSGYT
TRBV27	TRBJ2-4	ASKQGRGGDIQY
TRBV20-1	TRBJ2-7	SASFREGRTYEQY
TRBV4-3	TRBJ2-1	ASNLERASSYNEQF
TRBV5-1	TRBJ2-3	ASSFVGGTDTQY
TRBV7-6	TRBJ1-6	ASSLDHSERSPLH
TRBV3-1	TRBJ2-3	ASSPWTSGQDTQY
TRBV3-1	TRBJ2-7	ASSQGGEQY
TRBV20-1	TRBJ1-5	SARGRGVGQPQH
TRBV6-1	TRBJ2-3	ASNRKGVGTDTQY
TRBV20-1	TRBJ2-1	SASGRYTYNEQF
TRBV5-1	TRBJ1-3	ASKRGETGNTIY
TRBV12-3/TRBV12-4	TRBJ1-1	ASSHLREKAF
TRBV29-1	TRBJ1-1	SVYGTGTEAF
TRBV9	TRBJ2-7	ASSGPSYEQY
TRBV7-2	TRBJ2-3	ASTSAGDTQY
TRBV27	TRBJ2-3	ASSLFSGATDTQY
TRBV20-1	TRBJ1-1	SAREGVDGTYSLGNTEAF
TRBV6-2/TRBV6-3	TRBJ2-3	ASSYLSGGDRNTQY
TRBV20-1	TRBJ2-1	SAPRLGTSPEQF
TRBV12-5	TRBJ2-1	ASGPANYNEQF
TRBV7-2	TRBJ2-5	ASRQQGARETQY
TRBV5-1	TRBJ2-5	ASSLVSAYEETQY
TRBV6-1	TRBJ1-2	ASSETAPRIGYT
TRBV20-1	TRBJ1-6	SASELKDRASSPLH
TRBV5-1	TRBJ2-5	ASSLDPGETQY
TRBV6-2/TRBV6-3	TRBJ2-1	ASSYTPGNYNEQF
TRBV12-3/TRBV12-4	TRBJ2-7	ASSLGDYGGQY
TRBV11-3	TRBJ2-3	ASSPIRLYWEADTQY
TRBV5-1	TRBJ2-1	ASSFLAGGPTQF
TRBV6-1	TRBJ2-4	ASSLREGLKLAKNIQY
TRBV6-5	TRBJ1-1	ASSYERVGTEAF
TRBV12-3/TRBV12-4	TRBJ2-7	ASNPGQGAYEQY
TRBV9	TRBJ2-4	ASSVVQGVLAKNIQY
TRBV7-9	TRBJ1-4	ASSPNTGEKLF
TRBV29-1	TRBJ2-5	SVEKGETQY
TRBV12-3/TRBV12-4	TRBJ2-4	ASGTIQSKNIQY
TRBV11-2	TRBJ2-3	ASSSLTLLAGGPSDTQY
TRBV7-9	TRBJ1-2	ASSTETNLVYGYT
TRBV9	TRBJ2-1	ASSVPGLSDEQF
TRBV6-2/TRBV6-3	TRBJ2-1	ASTVLGGKVNEQF
TRBV5-1	TRBJ1-1	ASSVSRDTEAF
TRBV5-1	TRBJ2-1	ASGLGDIYNEQF